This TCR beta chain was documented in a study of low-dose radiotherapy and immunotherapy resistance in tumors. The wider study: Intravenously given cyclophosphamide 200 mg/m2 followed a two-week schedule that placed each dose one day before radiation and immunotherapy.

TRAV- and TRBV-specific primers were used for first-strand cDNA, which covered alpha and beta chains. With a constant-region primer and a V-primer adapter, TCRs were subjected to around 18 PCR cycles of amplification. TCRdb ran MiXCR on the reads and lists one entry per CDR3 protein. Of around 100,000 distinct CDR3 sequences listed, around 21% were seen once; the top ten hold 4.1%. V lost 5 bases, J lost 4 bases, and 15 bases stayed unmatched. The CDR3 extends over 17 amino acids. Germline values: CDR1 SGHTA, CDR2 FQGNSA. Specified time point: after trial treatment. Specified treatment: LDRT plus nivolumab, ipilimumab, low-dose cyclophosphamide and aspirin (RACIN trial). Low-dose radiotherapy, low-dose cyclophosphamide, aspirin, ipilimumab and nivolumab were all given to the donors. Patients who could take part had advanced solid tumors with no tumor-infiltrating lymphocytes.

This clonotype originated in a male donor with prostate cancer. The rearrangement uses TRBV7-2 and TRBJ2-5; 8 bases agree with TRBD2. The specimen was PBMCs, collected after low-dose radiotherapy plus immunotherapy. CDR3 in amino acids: CASSVTGLARTGETQYF. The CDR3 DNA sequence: TGTGCCAGCAGCGTCACCGGACTAGCTCGAACTGGAGAGACCCAGTACTTC. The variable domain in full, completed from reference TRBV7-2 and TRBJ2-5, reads GAGVSQSPSNKVTEKGKDVELRCDPISGHTALYWYRQSLGQGLEFLIYFQGNSAPDKSGLPSDRFSAERTGGSVSTLTIQRTQQEDSAVYLCASSVTGLARTGETQYFGPGTRLLVL.